What follows are 4 T cell receptor beta chains derived from one specimen sequenced in a study of OX40 agonist ivuxolimab in advanced cancers. Assay: immunoSEQ multiplex PCR; the TCRdb copy retains only in-frame clones and omits some. The sample consists of over 55,000 clones, more than 70% of them appearing once. Sequences were derived from CD4+ or CD8+ T cells sorted from blood, sampled in a trial of the OX40 agonist ivuxolimab. The receptor set was obtained from an adult with an advanced solid tumor such as melanoma, head and neck, liver or kidney cancer.

V gene TRBV10-3 combines with J gene TRBJ2-5; 7 bases map to TRBD1. Germline loops: CDR1 ENHRY, CDR2 SYGVKD. CDR3 size: 12 residues. V shed 11 bases and J 4 bases; nucleotides not matched to a gene: 7. Here the CDR3 DNA reads TGTGCCTCCAAGGGGGCGGGAGAGACCCAGTACTTC. This translates into CASKGAGETQYF.

The CDR3 nucleotides read TGTGCCAGCACACGGTCGGGGGGCGGTTATGGCTACACCTTC. Its protein is CASTRSGGGYGYTF. The chain recombines TRBV27 with TRBJ1-2, with TRBD1 as a possible D gene (6 bases). The CDR3 totals 14 residues. From germline, CDR1 is MNHEY and CDR2 SMNVEV (reference sequence). V was pared by 7 bases and J by 5 bases, with 17 bases between.

The chain couples TRBV11-2 to TRBJ1-4, with TRBD1 identical over 9 bases. There are 15 residues in the CDR3. Per germline, CDR1 SGHAT and CDR2 FQNNGV. After removal of 1 base from V and 7 bases from J, the junction contained 4 bases not matched to a gene. The CDR3 protein is CASSLGNRGREKLFF. The CDR3 DNA is TGTGCCAGCAGCTTAGGTAACAGGGGGCGTGAAAAACTGTTTTTT.

This clone was observed once. The V call is TRBV14, the J call TRBJ2-5; 13 bases agree with TRBD2. Per germline, CDR1 SGHDN and CDR2 FVKESK. CDR3 length: 20 residues. V lost 0 bases and J lost 2; bases outside the gene matches: 12. The CDR3 spells CASSQEYRTSGGETQETQYF. CDR3 in DNA: TGTGCCAGCAGCCAAGAATATAGAACTAGCGGGGGGGAAACACAAGAGACCCAGTACTTC.